Listed below are T cell receptor beta chains from one sample, sequenced in a study of cytomegalovirus exposure and HLA in healthy donors. Profiling relied on immunoSEQ multiplex PCR, and the TCRdb table lists in-frame clones only, not all of them. The repertoire holds some 180,000 clones, with approximately 82% as singletons. The sequencing sample was made of PBMCs. The receptors stem from a middle-aged man in good health and CMV-seropositive. The CDR3 runs from the conserved cysteine through the conserved F or W. Fields, in order: clone size, V gene, J gene, D gene, CDR3 DNA, CDR3 protein. D genes are given only for firm matches. The size entry is marked missing in some rows and otherwise reads once, few, many or a size class.

clone size: .; V gene: TRBV11-2; J gene: TRBJ1-1; D gene: TRBD1; CDR3 DNA: TGTGCCAGCAGCTTGGGACAGCACACTGAAGCTTTCTTT; CDR3 protein: CASSLGQHTEAFF
clone size: .; V gene: TRBV5-8; J gene: TRBJ2-7; D gene: TRBD2; CDR3 DNA: TGTGCCAGCAGCTTGGAAGGGACTAGCGGGTTTTCCTACGAGCAGTACTTC; CDR3 protein: CASSLEGTSGFSYEQYF
clone size: .; V gene: TRBV7-2; J gene: TRBJ2-7; D gene: TRBD2; CDR3 DNA: TGTGCCAGCAGCTTATTTCCGGGAGGCTCCTACGAGCAGTACTTC; CDR3 protein: CASSLFPGGSYEQYF
clone size: .; V gene: TRBV2; J gene: TRBJ1-2; D gene: TRBD1; CDR3 DNA: TGTGCCAGCAGTCAGGACAGGGAGGCCTATGGCTACACCTTC; CDR3 protein: CASSQDREAYGYTF
clone size: .; V gene: TRBV10-3; J gene: TRBJ1-1; D gene: .; CDR3 DNA: TGTGCCACACAGGACAGTCGGAACACTGAAGCTTTCTTT; CDR3 protein: CATQDSRNTEAFF
clone size: .; V gene: TRBV29-1; J gene: TRBJ1-2; D gene: TRBD1; CDR3 DNA: TGCAGCGTTGGCAGGACAGGGGGGTTTGGATATGGCTACACCTTC; CDR3 protein: CSVGRTGGFGYGYTF
clone size: .; V gene: TRBV5-5; J gene: TRBJ2-7; D gene: TRBD2; CDR3 DNA: TGTGCCAGCAGCAGGGGACTAGCGGAGACCTACGAGCAGTACTTC; CDR3 protein: CASSRGLAETYEQYF
clone size: .; V gene: TRBV7-8; J gene: TRBJ1-1; D gene: .; CDR3 DNA: TGTGCCAGCAGCGGCCGGGTGAACACTGAAGCTTTCTTT; CDR3 protein: CASSGRVNTEAFF
clone size: once; V gene: TRBV18; J gene: TRBJ1-4; D gene: TRBD1; CDR3 DNA: TGTGCCAGCTCACCACCGACAAGACAGGGGACTAATGAAAAACTGTTTTTT; CDR3 protein: CASSPPTRQGTNEKLFF
clone size: .; V gene: TRBV9; J gene: TRBJ2-1; D gene: TRBD2; CDR3 DNA: TGTGCCAGCAGCGCTAGCGGACCCTCCTACAATGAGCAGTTCTTC; CDR3 protein: CASSASGPSYNEQFF
clone size: .; V gene: TRBV2; J gene: TRBJ2-3; D gene: TRBD2; CDR3 DNA: TGTGCCAGCAGTGTAGCGGGAGGGCCTTCGGGAGGTACGCAGTATTTT; CDR3 protein: CASSVAGGPSGGTQYF